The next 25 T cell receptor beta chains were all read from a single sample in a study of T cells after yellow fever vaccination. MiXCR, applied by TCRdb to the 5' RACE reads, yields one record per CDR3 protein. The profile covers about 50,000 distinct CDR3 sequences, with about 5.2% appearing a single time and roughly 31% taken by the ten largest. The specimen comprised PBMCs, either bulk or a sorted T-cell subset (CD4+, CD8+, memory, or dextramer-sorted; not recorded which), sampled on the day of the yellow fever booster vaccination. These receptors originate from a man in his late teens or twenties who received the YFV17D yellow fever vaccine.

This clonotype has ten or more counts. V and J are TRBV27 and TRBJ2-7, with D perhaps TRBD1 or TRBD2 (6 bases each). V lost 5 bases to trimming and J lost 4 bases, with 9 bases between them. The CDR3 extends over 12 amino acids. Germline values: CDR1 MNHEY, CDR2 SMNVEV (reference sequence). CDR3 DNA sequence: TGTGCCAGCAGTGGAGGGGGGTACGAGCAGTACTTC. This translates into CASSGGGYEQYF.

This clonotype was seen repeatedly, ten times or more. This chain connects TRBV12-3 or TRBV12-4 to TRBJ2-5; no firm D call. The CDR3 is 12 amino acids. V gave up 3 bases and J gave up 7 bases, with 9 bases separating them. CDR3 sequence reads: CASSFDGMTQYF. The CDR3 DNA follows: TGTGCCAGCAGTTTTGATGGGATGACCCAGTACTTC.

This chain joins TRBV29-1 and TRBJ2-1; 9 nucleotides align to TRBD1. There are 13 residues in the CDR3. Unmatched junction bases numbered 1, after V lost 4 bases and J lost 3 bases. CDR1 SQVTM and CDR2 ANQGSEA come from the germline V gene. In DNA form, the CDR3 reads TGCAGCGTTGGGGACAGGGTCTACAATGAGCAGTTCTTC. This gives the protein CSVGDRVYNEQFF.

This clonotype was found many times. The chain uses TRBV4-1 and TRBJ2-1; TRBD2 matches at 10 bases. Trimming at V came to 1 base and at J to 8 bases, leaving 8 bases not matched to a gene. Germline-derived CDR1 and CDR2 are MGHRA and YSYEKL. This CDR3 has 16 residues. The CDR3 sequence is CASSQGLAGAPDEQFF. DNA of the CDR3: TGCGCCAGCAGCCAAGGCCTAGCGGGGGCTCCGGATGAGCAGTTCTTC.

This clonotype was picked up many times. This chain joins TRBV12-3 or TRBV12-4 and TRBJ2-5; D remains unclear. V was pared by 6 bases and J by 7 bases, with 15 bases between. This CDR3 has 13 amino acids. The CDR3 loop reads CASSPGLFVTQYF. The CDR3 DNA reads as TGTGCCAGCAGCCCGGGCCTATTTGTGACCCAGTACTTC.

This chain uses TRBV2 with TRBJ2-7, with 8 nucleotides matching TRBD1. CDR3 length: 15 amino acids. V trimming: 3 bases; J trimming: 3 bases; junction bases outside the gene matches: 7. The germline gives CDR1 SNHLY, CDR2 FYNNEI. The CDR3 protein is CASSEGTGILYEQYF. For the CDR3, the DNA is TGTGCCAGCAGTGAGGGGACAGGAATACTCTACGAGCAGTACTTC.

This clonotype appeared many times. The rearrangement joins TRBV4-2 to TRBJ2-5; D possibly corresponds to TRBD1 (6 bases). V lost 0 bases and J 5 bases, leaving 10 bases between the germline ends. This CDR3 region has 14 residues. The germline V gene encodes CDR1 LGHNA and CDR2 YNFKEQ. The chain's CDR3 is CASSQEGRGETQYF. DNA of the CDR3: TGTGCCAGCAGCCAAGAGGGTAGGGGGGAGACCCAGTACTTC.

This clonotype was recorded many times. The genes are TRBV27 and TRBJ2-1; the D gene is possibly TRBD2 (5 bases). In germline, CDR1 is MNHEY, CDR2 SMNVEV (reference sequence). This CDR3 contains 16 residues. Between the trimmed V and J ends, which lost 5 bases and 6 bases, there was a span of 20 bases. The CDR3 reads CASSPAVRGYGNEQFF. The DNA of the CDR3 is TGTGCCAGCAGTCCGGCCGTCCGGGGTTATGGCAATGAGCAGTTCTTC.

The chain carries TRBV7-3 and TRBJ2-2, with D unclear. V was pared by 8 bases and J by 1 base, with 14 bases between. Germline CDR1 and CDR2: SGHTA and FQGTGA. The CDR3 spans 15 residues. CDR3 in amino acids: CASAVSGLNTGELFF. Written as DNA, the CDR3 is TGTGCCAGCGCTGTGTCGGGCTTGAACACCGGGGAGCTGTTTTTT.

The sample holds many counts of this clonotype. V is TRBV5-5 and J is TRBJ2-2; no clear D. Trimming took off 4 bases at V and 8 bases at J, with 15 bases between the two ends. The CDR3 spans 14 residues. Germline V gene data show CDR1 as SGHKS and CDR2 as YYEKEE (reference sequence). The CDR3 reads CASSLLISIGELFF. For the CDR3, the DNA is TGTGCCAGCAGCCTCCTTATAAGTATTGGGGAGCTGTTTTTT.

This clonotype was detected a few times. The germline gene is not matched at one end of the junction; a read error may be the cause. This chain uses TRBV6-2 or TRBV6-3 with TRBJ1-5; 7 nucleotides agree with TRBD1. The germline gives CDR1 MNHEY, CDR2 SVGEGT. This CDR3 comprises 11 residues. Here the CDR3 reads CASSQGQNEDF. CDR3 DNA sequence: TGTGCCAGCAGTCAGGGACAGAACGAGGATTTT.

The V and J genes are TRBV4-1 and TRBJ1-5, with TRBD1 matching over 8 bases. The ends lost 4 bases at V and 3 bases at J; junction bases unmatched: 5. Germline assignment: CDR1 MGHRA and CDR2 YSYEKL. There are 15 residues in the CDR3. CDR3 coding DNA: TGCGCCAGCAGCCGCGGACAGGGACCCAATCAGCCCCAGCATTTT. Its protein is CASSRGQGPNQPQHF.

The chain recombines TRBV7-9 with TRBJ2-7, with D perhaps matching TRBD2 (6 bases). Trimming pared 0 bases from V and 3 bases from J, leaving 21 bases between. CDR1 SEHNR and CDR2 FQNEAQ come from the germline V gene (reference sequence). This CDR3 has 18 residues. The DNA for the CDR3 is TGTGCCAGCAGCTTAGCGGGTAAGGAAGGAGGGAGTCTCTACGAGCAGTACTTC. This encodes CASSLAGKEGGSLYEQYF.

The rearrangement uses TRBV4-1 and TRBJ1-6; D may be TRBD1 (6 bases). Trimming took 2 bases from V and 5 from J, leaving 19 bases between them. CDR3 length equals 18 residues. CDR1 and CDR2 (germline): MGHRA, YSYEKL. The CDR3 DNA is TGCGCCAGCAGCCAATCCCCCTCGACAGGAATAAATAATTCACCCCTCCACTTT. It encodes CASSQSPSTGINNSPLHF.

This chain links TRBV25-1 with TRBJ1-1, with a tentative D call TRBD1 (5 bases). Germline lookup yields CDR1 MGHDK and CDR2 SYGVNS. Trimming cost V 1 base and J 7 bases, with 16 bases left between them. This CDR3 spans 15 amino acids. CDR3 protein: CASSEWVEGPGEAFF. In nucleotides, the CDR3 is TGTGCCAGCAGTGAATGGGTGGAGGGGCCGGGTGAAGCTTTCTTT.

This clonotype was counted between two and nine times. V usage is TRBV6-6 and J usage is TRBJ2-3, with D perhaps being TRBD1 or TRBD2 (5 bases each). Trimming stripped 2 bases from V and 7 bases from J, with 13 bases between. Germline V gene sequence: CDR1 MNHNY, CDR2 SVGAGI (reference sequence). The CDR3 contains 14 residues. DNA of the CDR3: TGTGCCAGCAGTTACGCTCCTGGGGGAAATACGCAGTATTTT. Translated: CASSYAPGGNTQYF.

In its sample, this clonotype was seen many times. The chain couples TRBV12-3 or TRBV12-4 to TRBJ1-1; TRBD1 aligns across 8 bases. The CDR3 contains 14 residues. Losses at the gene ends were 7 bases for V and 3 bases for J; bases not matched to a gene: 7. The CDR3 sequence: CASIRDRGDTEAFF. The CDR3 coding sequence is TGTGCCAGCATCCGAGACAGGGGAGACACTGAAGCTTTCTTT.

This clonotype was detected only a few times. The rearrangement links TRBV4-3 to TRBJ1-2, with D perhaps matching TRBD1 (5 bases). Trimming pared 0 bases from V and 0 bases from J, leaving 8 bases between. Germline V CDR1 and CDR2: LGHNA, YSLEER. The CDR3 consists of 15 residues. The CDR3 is CASSQDQGPNYGYTF. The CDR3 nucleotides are TGCGCCAGCAGCCAAGATCAGGGACCTAACTATGGCTACACCTTC.

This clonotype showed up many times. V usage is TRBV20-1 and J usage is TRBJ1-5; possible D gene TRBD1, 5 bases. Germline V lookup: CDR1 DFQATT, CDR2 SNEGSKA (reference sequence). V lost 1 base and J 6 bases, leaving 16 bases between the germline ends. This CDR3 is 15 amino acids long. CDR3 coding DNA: TGCAGTGCTAGAGCAGCCCAGGGTCTAGCTCAGCCCCAGCATTTT. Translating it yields CSARAAQGLAQPQHF.

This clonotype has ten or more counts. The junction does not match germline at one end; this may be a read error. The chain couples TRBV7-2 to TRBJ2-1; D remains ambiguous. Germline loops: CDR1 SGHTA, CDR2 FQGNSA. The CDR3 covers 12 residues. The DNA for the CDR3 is TGTGCCAGCAGCTTAGCGGTAGGGCCTAGGGTCTTC. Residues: CASSLAVGPRVF.

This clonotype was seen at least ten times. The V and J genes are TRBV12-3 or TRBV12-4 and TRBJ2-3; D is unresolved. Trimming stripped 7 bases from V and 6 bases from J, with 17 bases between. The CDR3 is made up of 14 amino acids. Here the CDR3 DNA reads TGTGCCAGCACCTTGATAGGGTCAGGCGATACGCAGTATTTT. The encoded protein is CASTLIGSGDTQYF.

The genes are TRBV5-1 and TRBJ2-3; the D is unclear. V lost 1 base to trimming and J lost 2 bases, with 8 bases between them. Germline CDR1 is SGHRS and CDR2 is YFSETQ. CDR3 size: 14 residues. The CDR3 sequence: CASSLFLYTDTQYF. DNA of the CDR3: TGCGCCAGCAGCTTGTTTCTCTACACAGATACGCAGTATTTT.

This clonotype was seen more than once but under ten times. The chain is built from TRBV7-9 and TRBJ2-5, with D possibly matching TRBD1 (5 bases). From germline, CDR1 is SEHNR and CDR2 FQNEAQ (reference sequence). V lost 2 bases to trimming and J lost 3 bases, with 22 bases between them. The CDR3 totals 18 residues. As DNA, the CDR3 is TGTGCCAGCAGCTTAAACCCCGGGCAGGGCACAGGAAAAGAGACCCAGTACTTC. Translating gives CASSLNPGQGTGKETQYF.

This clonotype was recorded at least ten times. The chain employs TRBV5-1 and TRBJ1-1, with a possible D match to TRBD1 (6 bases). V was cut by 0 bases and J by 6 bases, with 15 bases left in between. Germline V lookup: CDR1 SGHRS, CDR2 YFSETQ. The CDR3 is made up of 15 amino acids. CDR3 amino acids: CASSLDRAGYAEAFF. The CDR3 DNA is TGCGCCAGCAGCTTGGACAGGGCAGGTTACGCTGAAGCTTTCTTT.

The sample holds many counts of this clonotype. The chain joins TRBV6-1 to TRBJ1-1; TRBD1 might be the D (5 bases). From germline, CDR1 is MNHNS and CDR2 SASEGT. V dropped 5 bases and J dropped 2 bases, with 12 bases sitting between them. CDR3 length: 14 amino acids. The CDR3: CASSYPGPNTEAFF. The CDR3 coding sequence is TGTGCCAGCAGTTACCCGGGACCCAACACTGAAGCTTTCTTT.